What follows describes a single TCR beta chain. Mismatch with germline at one junction end may stem from a read error. RNA was extracted from bulk tissue without any cell sorting. The data belong to a study of tumor and adjacent non-tumor tissue in lung cancer. A modified ARM-PCR protocol with three rounds of nested PCR amplified TCRbeta. TCRdb called the multiplex PCR reads again in MiXCR, with one record for every CDR3 protein. Among roughly 81,000 distinct CDR3 sequences listed, about 66% were seen once. CDR3 length: 13 residues. Germline V gene sequence: CDR1 SGHAT, CDR2 FQNNGV. This clonotype was obtained from a man in his 70s with non-small cell lung cancer. The sample consisted of lung tumor tissue. The chain combines TRBV11-2 with TRBJ2-7; D remains ambiguous. The CDR3 sequence: CASSLDQGYERYF. The DNA of the CDR3 is TGTGCTAGCAGCTTAGATCAAGGGTACGAGCGGTACTTC.